This TCR beta chain was identified in a study of blood T cell repertoires in COVID-19. The wider study: COVID-19 samples collected from the United States, Italy and Spain covered acute and convalescent phases. PBMCs, B-cell-depleted T cells, or T cells provided the cDNA or gDNA that made up the material.

Authors' processing steps: Quantification of nucleated cells was approximated via reference gene primer amplification. The repertoire was sequenced with immunoSEQ multiplex PCR; TCRdb's copy has only in-frame clones and lacks some. The V and J calls and the clone size are those of that table, but D and trimming were determined from the DNA. The repertoire holds 55,000 to 70,000 clones, with over 85% as singletons. This CDR3 contains 15 residues. Germline V gene lookup returns CDR1 KGHSH and CDR2 LQKENI. Trimming cost V 5 bases and J 4 bases, with 15 bases left between them. The clonotype was recovered from a human donor in a cohort sampled during active COVID-19. J is TRBJ1-3 and V is TRBV18, with a possible D match to TRBD1 (6 bases). Sequencing was done on a sample of peripheral blood. In DNA, the CDR3 is TGTGCCAGCTCATCCGAAACAGGGCTCGGAAACACCATATATTTT. Residues: CASSSETGLGNTIYF.